The present TCR beta chain was sequenced within a study of blood T cell repertoires in COVID-19. Study details: COVID-19 samples, acute and convalescent, were from the United States, Italy and Spain.

Participants in the exposed group had met a COVID-19 case in the 2 weeks before joining the study. Germline-derived CDR1 and CDR2 are LGHDT and YNNKEL (reference sequence). V was clipped by 1 base and J by 3 bases, with 6 bases between them. The length of the CDR3 is 13 residues. In the study's own analysis: Quantification of nucleated cells was approximated via reference gene primer amplification. The assay was immunoSEQ multiplex PCR, and TCRdb's table has in-frame clones only and misses some. That table furnishes V, J and clone size, whereas the DNA furnished D and trimming. Of a few hundred thousand clones in the sample, 70% to 90% are singletons; the top ten hold under 7%.

This sequence was found in a woman in her fifties or sixties who had been exposed to COVID-19. The sequencing input was PBMCs or T cells enriched from blood (not recorded which). The J gene is TRBJ1-2, the V gene TRBV3-1 (or the pseudogene TRBV3-2); the D is unclear. The CDR3 sequence is CASSQAEYYGYTF. The CDR3 nucleotides read TGTGCCAGCAGCCAAGCAGAATACTATGGCTACACCTTC.